The T cell receptor beta chain described here comes from a study of prognosis after radiotherapy for stage I lung cancer. Sample collection consisted of six milliliters of peripheral blood drawn at each of two time points. This clonotype is a singleton in its sample. The CDR3 extends over 16 amino acids. Germline CDR1 reads SGHAT; CDR2 reads FQNNGV. J gave up 4 bases and V 4 bases, and 8 bases lay outside the gene matches. Using two-round multiplex PCR, the authors amplified TCR beta CDR3 from genomic DNA. Used in first-round PCR were primers specific to each TRBV and TRBJ gene. TCRdb re-derived calls from the multiplex PCR reads in MiXCR, one entry per CDR3 protein. This table holds tens of thousands of distinct CDR3 sequences, 46% found once.

This TCR came from a donor over 45 with non-small cell lung cancer. J is TRBJ2-1 and V is TRBV11-2, with 9 bases lining up with TRBD2. This sample comprised PBMCs, obtained before or after stereotactic body radiation therapy (not recorded which). The CDR3 DNA sequence: TGTGCCAGCAGCTCCGCGAGCGGGGGGACGTACAATGAGCAGTTCTTC. Residues: CASSSASGGTYNEQFF.